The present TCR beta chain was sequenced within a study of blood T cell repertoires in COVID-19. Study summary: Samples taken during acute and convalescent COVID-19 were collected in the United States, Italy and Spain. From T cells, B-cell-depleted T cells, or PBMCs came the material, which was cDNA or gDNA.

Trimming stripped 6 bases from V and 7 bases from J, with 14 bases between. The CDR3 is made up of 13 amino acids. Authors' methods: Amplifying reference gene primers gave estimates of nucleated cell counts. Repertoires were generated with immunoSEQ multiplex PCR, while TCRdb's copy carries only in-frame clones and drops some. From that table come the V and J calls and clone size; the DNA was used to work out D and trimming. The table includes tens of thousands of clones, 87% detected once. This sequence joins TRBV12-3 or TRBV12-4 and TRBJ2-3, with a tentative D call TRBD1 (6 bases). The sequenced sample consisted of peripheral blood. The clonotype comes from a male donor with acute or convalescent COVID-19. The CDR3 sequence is CASRLLQGNTQYF. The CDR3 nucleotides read TGTGCCAGCAGACTTCTACAGGGTAATACGCAGTATTTT.